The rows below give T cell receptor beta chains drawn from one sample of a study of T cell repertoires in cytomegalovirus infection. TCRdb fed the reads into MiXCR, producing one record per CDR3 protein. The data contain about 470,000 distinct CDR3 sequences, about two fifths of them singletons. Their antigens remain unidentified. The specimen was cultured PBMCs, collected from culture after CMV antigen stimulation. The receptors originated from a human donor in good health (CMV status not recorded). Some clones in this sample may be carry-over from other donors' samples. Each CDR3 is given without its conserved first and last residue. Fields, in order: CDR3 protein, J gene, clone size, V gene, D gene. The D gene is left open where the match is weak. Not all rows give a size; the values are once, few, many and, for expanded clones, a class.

ASSVTEADEYGNEQF | TRBJ2-1 | - | TRBV12-3/TRBV12-4 | -
ASSLAGRGLIQY | TRBJ2-4 | few | TRBV5-6 | -
ASSLRGRTSGTQY | TRBJ2-5 | - | TRBV12-3/TRBV12-4 | -
ASSPRTSGGPTYEQY | TRBJ2-7 | few | TRBV11-2 | TRBD2
ASSLGGQDTEAF | TRBJ1-1 | - | TRBV7-8 | TRBD1
ASSLRPVLGGAPSPLH | TRBJ1-6 | - | TRBV7-2 | -
ASSFQRSYEQY | TRBJ2-7 | - | TRBV7-2 | -
ASSPGVQGTQY | TRBJ2-5 | - | TRBV7-9 | -
ASTRGRWDNSPLH | TRBJ1-6 | - | TRBV11-2 | -
ASSLKSTGELF | TRBJ2-2 | - | TRBV5-4 | -
ASSSPGDRVGNTQY | TRBJ2-3 | - | TRBV7-2 | TRBD1
ASSEVGGGGETQY | TRBJ2-5 | few | TRBV6-1 | TRBD2
ASSLADQGYEQY | TRBJ2-7 | many | TRBV7-6 | -
ASSFGGLSYEQY | TRBJ2-7 | few | TRBV12-3/TRBV12-4 | -
ASSYSAGSGARTDTQY | TRBJ2-3 | - | TRBV6-6 | TRBD2
AISESGTGGQGREKLF | TRBJ1-4 | - | TRBV10-3 | TRBD1
ASGLVPAGDTYNEQF | TRBJ2-1 | - | TRBV12-5 | TRBD2
ASSYSQDYEQY | TRBJ2-7 | - | TRBV6-5 | -
ASSLRTSGIDEQF | TRBJ2-1 | - | TRBV7-2 | TRBD2
ASISSAGAIDTQY | TRBJ2-3 | - | TRBV7-2 | TRBD2
ASSLDRGVFDTQY | TRBJ2-3 | - | TRBV27 | TRBD1
ASSLVTGVTEAF | TRBJ1-1 | few | TRBV7-2 | TRBD1
ASSIGTAAQNIQY | TRBJ2-4 | - | TRBV19 | TRBD1
ASSRTSGFQETQY | TRBJ2-5 | few | TRBV11-2 | TRBD2
ASSLGDRVATFDLKAYGYT | TRBJ1-2 | few | TRBV7-2 | TRBD1
ASRPLRNTGELF | TRBJ2-2 | - | TRBV6-2/TRBV6-3 | -
SADSGTGDEKLF | TRBJ1-4 | once | TRBV20-1 | TRBD1
SARGMNTEAF | TRBJ1-1 | few | TRBV20-1 | -
ASSLVMAGTEAF | TRBJ1-1 | - | TRBV7-2 | -
ASSVRTGADQPQH | TRBJ1-5 | - | TRBV4-1 | -
ASSPLGAASSYEQY | TRBJ2-7 | - | TRBV6-5 | -
ASSLPLQGTYEQY | TRBJ2-7 | - | TRBV7-6 | -
ASSLRGGLAAQETQY | TRBJ2-5 | - | TRBV7-6 | TRBD2
ASSLELRGVTLNTEAF | TRBJ1-1 | many | TRBV7-6 | -
ASSWYGGLAGFQETQY | TRBJ2-5 | - | TRBV7-6 | TRBD2
ASSSAGLAGGLNTGELF | TRBJ2-2 | few | TRBV6-1 | TRBD2
ASSLVRTSVGTQY | TRBJ2-3 | - | TRBV7-2 | TRBD2
ASRARRVGNQPQH | TRBJ1-5 | few | TRBV28 | -
ASSLSPGLSYNSPLH | TRBJ1-6 | - | TRBV4-1 | -
ASSPGGTSTDTQY | TRBJ2-3 | - | TRBV6-6 | -
ASSLGPQGRRGSYEQY | TRBJ2-7 | - | TRBV7-6 | -
ASSPRKGGETQY | TRBJ2-5 | - | TRBV14 | -
ASSEERGPEAEQF | TRBJ2-1 | - | TRBV2 | -
ASSFATIEQF | TRBJ2-1 | - | TRBV6-2/TRBV6-3 | -
ASSPGLAPRNEQY | TRBJ2-7 | few | TRBV5-6 | TRBD2